These T cell receptor beta chains were read from a single sample in a study of T cells after yellow fever vaccination. MiXCR, run by TCRdb on the 5' RACE reads, gives a single entry per CDR3 protein. The profile covers around 500,000 distinct CDR3 sequences, with 20% to 25% appearing a single time and 15% to 20% taken by the ten largest. The specimen comprised PBMCs, sampled about 21 days after the first yellow fever vaccination. These receptors were collected from a man aged 18 to 35 who received the YFV17D yellow fever vaccine. Each CDR3 is given with its conserved first and last residue. Fields, in order: D gene, J gene, clone size, V gene, CDR3 DNA, CDR3 protein. The D gene is left open where the match is weak. Rows give clone size only sometimes, using once, few, many, or a class for an expanded clone.

d_call: .
j_call: TRBJ1-5
clone_size: few
v_call: TRBV6-1
cdr3_nt: TGTGCCAGCAGTGAGCGGGACAAACAGCCCCAGCATTTT
cdr3_aa: CASSERDKQPQHF

d_call: .
j_call: TRBJ1-6
clone_size: few
v_call: TRBV7-2
cdr3_nt: TGTGCCAGCAGCTTACCGGAGAATTCACCCCTCCACTTT
cdr3_aa: CASSLPENSPLHF

d_call: TRBD2
j_call: TRBJ2-4
clone_size: few
v_call: TRBV28
cdr3_nt: TGTGCCAGCAGCCAAGCTTCCGGGACTAGCGGGGGCATTCAGTACTTC
cdr3_aa: CASSQASGTSGGIQYF

d_call: TRBD1
j_call: TRBJ2-1
clone_size: .
v_call: TRBV29-1
cdr3_nt: TGCAGCGGACTTTCCGGGACAGTATACAATGAGCAGTTCTTC
cdr3_aa: CSGLSGTVYNEQFF

d_call: TRBD1
j_call: TRBJ1-1
clone_size: .
v_call: TRBV12-5
cdr3_nt: TGTGCTAGTGGCGAGGGACAGAACGAAGCTTTCTTT
cdr3_aa: CASGEGQNEAFF

d_call: TRBD2
j_call: TRBJ2-5
clone_size: few
v_call: TRBV6-5
cdr3_nt: TGTGCCAGCAGTTTCTCCAGACTAGCGGGGGAGACCCAGTACTTC
cdr3_aa: CASSFSRLAGETQYF

d_call: .
j_call: TRBJ1-1
clone_size: many
v_call: TRBV4-2
cdr3_nt: TGTGCCAGCAGCCAAGTGGGGGGTCTGAACACTGAAGCTTTCTTT
cdr3_aa: CASSQVGGLNTEAFF

d_call: TRBD2
j_call: TRBJ2-2
clone_size: many
v_call: TRBV5-1
cdr3_nt: TGCGCCAGCAGCCAAGAGGGACTAGCGATGAACACCGGGGAGCTGTTTTTT
cdr3_aa: CASSQEGLAMNTGELFF

d_call: .
j_call: TRBJ2-7
clone_size: few
v_call: TRBV4-3
cdr3_nt: TGCGCCAGCAGCCAAGGGGCAGTAGACTACGAGCAGTACTTC
cdr3_aa: CASSQGAVDYEQYF

d_call: .
j_call: TRBJ2-7
clone_size: few
v_call: TRBV5-5
cdr3_nt: TGTGCCAGCAGCTGGGTGAACTCCTACGAGCAGTACTTC
cdr3_aa: CASSWVNSYEQYF

d_call: .
j_call: TRBJ2-2
clone_size: .
v_call: TRBV7-6
cdr3_nt: TGTGCCAGCAGCTTAGGGTCAGTGGCCGGGGAGCTGTTTTTT
cdr3_aa: CASSLGSVAGELFF

d_call: .
j_call: TRBJ1-4
clone_size: few
v_call: TRBV21-1
cdr3_nt: TGTGCCAGCAGCAGATACTGGACAGGTACTAATGAAAAACTGTTTTTT
cdr3_aa: CASSRYWTGTNEKLFF

d_call: TRBD1
j_call: TRBJ1-6
clone_size: .
v_call: TRBV12-3/TRBV12-4
cdr3_nt: TGTGCCAGCAGTTTAATTCCGGGACAGGGGCTCCACTTT
cdr3_aa: CASSLIPGQGLHF

d_call: TRBD2
j_call: TRBJ2-7
clone_size: few
v_call: TRBV20-1
cdr3_nt: TGCAGTGCTGTCAGCGGGGGGGCCCACGAGCAGTACTTC
cdr3_aa: CSAVSGGAHEQYF

d_call: TRBD2
j_call: TRBJ2-5
clone_size: .
v_call: TRBV24-1
cdr3_nt: TGTGCCACCAGTGGTGGCGGGGGGCGCCGTACCAGCCAAGAGACCCAGTACTTC
cdr3_aa: CATSGGGGRRTSQETQYF

d_call: .
j_call: TRBJ1-5
clone_size: .
v_call: TRBV12-3/TRBV12-4
cdr3_nt: TGTGTCGCTTCAGCAGGGCAGGGGCAGCCCCAGCATTTT
cdr3_aa: CVASAGQGQPQHF

d_call: TRBD2
j_call: TRBJ2-7
clone_size: few
v_call: TRBV20-1
cdr3_nt: TGCAGTGCCAGTAGGAGCGGGATCTCCTACGAGCAGTACTTC
cdr3_aa: CSASRSGISYEQYF

d_call: .
j_call: TRBJ2-7
clone_size: .
v_call: TRBV12-3/TRBV12-4
cdr3_nt: TGTGCCAGCAGCTCGGGCCAGGAGCAGTACTTC
cdr3_aa: CASSSGQEQYF

d_call: TRBD2
j_call: TRBJ2-7
clone_size: few
v_call: TRBV7-2
cdr3_nt: TGTGCCAGCAGCTTAGTTGCGGGGGGGCCAGGGGAGCAGTACTTC
cdr3_aa: CASSLVAGGPGEQYF

d_call: TRBD2
j_call: TRBJ2-2
clone_size: .
v_call: TRBV20-1
cdr3_nt: TGCAGTGCTAGAGATCCGAGACTAGCGGGGGGCAGCACCGGGGAGCTGTTTTTT
cdr3_aa: CSARDPRLAGGSTGELFF

d_call: TRBD1
j_call: TRBJ2-1
clone_size: few
v_call: TRBV12-3/TRBV12-4
cdr3_nt: TGTGCCAGCAGTTCCTTGGACAGGGCCCAGGGTGGGAATGAGCAGTTCTTC
cdr3_aa: CASSSLDRAQGGNEQFF

d_call: .
j_call: TRBJ1-5
clone_size: few
v_call: TRBV20-1
cdr3_nt: TGCAGTGCTAGTCTATCCGGGGGCGGGAATCAGCCCCAGCATTTT
cdr3_aa: CSASLSGGGNQPQHF

d_call: .
j_call: TRBJ1-2
clone_size: .
v_call: TRBV9
cdr3_nt: TGTGCCAGCAGCGTAGAGACCGAAGGGGACTATGGCTACACCTTC
cdr3_aa: CASSVETEGDYGYTF

d_call: .
j_call: TRBJ1-3
clone_size: few
v_call: TRBV5-1
cdr3_nt: TGCGCCAGCAGCTTGGGCGGACAGAGGTTAAGCTCTGGAAACACCATATATTTT
cdr3_aa: CASSLGGQRLSSGNTIYF

d_call: .
j_call: TRBJ1-1
clone_size: few
v_call: TRBV29-1
cdr3_nt: TGCAGCGTCGATATGGGGAGGGGGGTTGTTGAAGCTTTCTTT
cdr3_aa: CSVDMGRGVVEAFF

d_call: .
j_call: TRBJ1-1
clone_size: .
v_call: TRBV6-7
cdr3_nt: TGTGCCAGCAGTCAGGGTGGTAATGGCACTGAAGCTTTCTTT
cdr3_aa: CASSQGGNGTEAFF

d_call: .
j_call: TRBJ2-3
clone_size: .
v_call: TRBV21-1
cdr3_nt: TGTGCCAGCAGCAAGGCCTTAGCGGGGAATTGGCAAGGCACAGATACGCAGTATTTT
cdr3_aa: CASSKALAGNWQGTDTQYF

d_call: .
j_call: TRBJ2-1
clone_size: .
v_call: TRBV4-2
cdr3_nt: TGTGCCAGCAGCCAAGAAGGGGCGCGGAATGAGCAGTTCTTC
cdr3_aa: CASSQEGARNEQFF

d_call: .
j_call: TRBJ2-5
clone_size: few
v_call: TRBV7-7
cdr3_nt: TGTGCTAGCAGGAAGATCGATAGGGGAGAAGAGACCCAGTACTTC
cdr3_aa: CASRKIDRGEETQYF

d_call: .
j_call: TRBJ2-5
clone_size: few
v_call: TRBV15
cdr3_nt: TGTGCCACCAGACCAGGGGGGCCGGGAGAGACCCAGTACTTC
cdr3_aa: CATRPGGPGETQYF

d_call: TRBD2
j_call: TRBJ2-2
clone_size: .
v_call: TRBV23-1
cdr3_nt: TGTGTCTGCAGTCAAGGGCGGGGGGGCAACACCGGGGAGCTGTTTTTT
cdr3_aa: CVCSQGRGGNTGELFF

d_call: .
j_call: TRBJ2-3
clone_size: .
v_call: TRBV10-3
cdr3_nt: TGTGCCATCAGTGAGGGGGTTTCGGGTAGGACAGATACGCAGTATTTT
cdr3_aa: CAISEGVSGRTDTQYF

d_call: .
j_call: TRBJ1-5
clone_size: few
v_call: TRBV7-2
cdr3_nt: TGTGCCAGCAGCTTAGATTACAGTCAGCCCCAGCATTTT
cdr3_aa: CASSLDYSQPQHF

d_call: .
j_call: TRBJ2-7
clone_size: few
v_call: TRBV6-2/TRBV6-3
cdr3_nt: TGTGCCAGCAGGGGAACCGGGGACCTCTACGAGCAGTACTTC
cdr3_aa: CASRGTGDLYEQYF

d_call: .
j_call: TRBJ2-2
clone_size: .
v_call: TRBV6-1
cdr3_nt: TGTGCCAGCAGCAACCTTTTCGGGCGTCACACCGGGGAGCTGTTTTTT
cdr3_aa: CASSNLFGRHTGELFF

d_call: .
j_call: TRBJ1-2
clone_size: .
v_call: TRBV6-1
cdr3_nt: TGTGCCAGCAGTGAACCGTCGGTAATCTCGCTCTATGGCTACACCTTC
cdr3_aa: CASSEPSVISLYGYTF

d_call: .
j_call: TRBJ2-1
clone_size: few
v_call: TRBV6-2/TRBV6-3
cdr3_nt: TGTGCCAGCAGTTACAGGGAGACCTACAATGAGCAGTTCTTC
cdr3_aa: CASSYRETYNEQFF

d_call: .
j_call: TRBJ2-7
clone_size: many
v_call: TRBV11-2
cdr3_nt: TGTGCCAGCAGCTCCCGGGACGAGCAGTACTTC
cdr3_aa: CASSSRDEQYF

d_call: .
j_call: TRBJ2-3
clone_size: few
v_call: TRBV9
cdr3_nt: TGTGCCAGCAGCGTAGAGGTCAGCACAGATACGCAGTATTTT
cdr3_aa: CASSVEVSTDTQYF

d_call: .
j_call: TRBJ1-3
clone_size: .
v_call: TRBV20-1
cdr3_nt: TGCAGTGCTAGAGATCCCTCCAACGGGGGCTCTGGAAACACCATATATTTT
cdr3_aa: CSARDPSNGGSGNTIYF

d_call: .
j_call: TRBJ1-6
clone_size: few
v_call: TRBV20-1
cdr3_nt: TGCAGTGCGCATACCGCAGGGTTCGGTAATTCACCCCTCCACTTT
cdr3_aa: CSAHTAGFGNSPLHF

d_call: .
j_call: TRBJ1-2
clone_size: few
v_call: TRBV5-1
cdr3_nt: TGCGCCAGCAGCCCGGGGGGGTCAGCTAACTATGGCTACACCTTC
cdr3_aa: CASSPGGSANYGYTF

d_call: TRBD2
j_call: TRBJ2-3
clone_size: .
v_call: TRBV3-1
cdr3_nt: TGTGCCAGCAGCCAGGCCCTCGGCGGGGGTGGAGATACGCAGTATTTT
cdr3_aa: CASSQALGGGGDTQYF

d_call: TRBD1
j_call: TRBJ1-1
clone_size: .
v_call: TRBV18
cdr3_nt: TGTGCCAGCTCGCAGACAGGGGCGCCAATGAACACTGAAGCTTTCTTT
cdr3_aa: CASSQTGAPMNTEAFF

d_call: .
j_call: TRBJ1-1
clone_size: .
v_call: TRBV5-6
cdr3_nt: TGTGCCAGCAGCCTGGGGGGGTCGGCTTTCTTT
cdr3_aa: CASSLGGSAFF

d_call: .
j_call: TRBJ1-6
clone_size: .
v_call: TRBV7-2
cdr3_nt: TGTGCCAGCAGCCCTCGGCGGGAATCACCCCTCCACTTT
cdr3_aa: CASSPRRESPLHF

d_call: .
j_call: TRBJ1-2
clone_size: few
v_call: TRBV6-5
cdr3_nt: TGTGCCAGCAGTTCTTTGGCTAACTATGGCTACACCTTC
cdr3_aa: CASSSLANYGYTF

d_call: .
j_call: TRBJ2-1
clone_size: .
v_call: TRBV15
cdr3_nt: TGTGCCACCAGCAGATCACTGGGGGGCCTGGAGGATGAGCAGTTCTTC
cdr3_aa: CATSRSLGGLEDEQFF

d_call: .
j_call: TRBJ1-1
clone_size: few
v_call: TRBV5-6
cdr3_nt: TGTGCCAGCAGCTTGGGGGGCAGCCCAAGGGCTTTCTTT
cdr3_aa: CASSLGGSPRAFF

d_call: TRBD2
j_call: TRBJ2-3
clone_size: .
v_call: TRBV9
cdr3_nt: TGTGCCAGCAGCGTAGAAGCGGGGCGAGGGACAGATACGCAGTATTTT
cdr3_aa: CASSVEAGRGTDTQYF

d_call: .
j_call: TRBJ2-2
clone_size: few
v_call: TRBV5-6
cdr3_nt: TGTGCCAGCAGCTTAAAGGCCCCGAACACCGGGGAGCTGTTTTTT
cdr3_aa: CASSLKAPNTGELFF

d_call: TRBD2
j_call: TRBJ2-5
clone_size: many
v_call: TRBV7-2
cdr3_nt: TGCGCCAGCAGCCTTTTAGCGGGGCAAGAGACCCAGTACTTC
cdr3_aa: CASSLLAGQETQYF

d_call: .
j_call: TRBJ2-3
clone_size: few
v_call: TRBV19
cdr3_nt: TGTGCCAGTGGGGCTACTAGCACAGATACGCAGTATTTT
cdr3_aa: CASGATSTDTQYF

d_call: .
j_call: TRBJ1-5
clone_size: once
v_call: TRBV7-9
cdr3_nt: TGTGCCAGCACCGTGGGGGGGTTGGAGCCCCAGCATTTT
cdr3_aa: CASTVGGLEPQHF

d_call: .
j_call: TRBJ2-1
clone_size: .
v_call: TRBV21-1
cdr3_nt: TGTGCCAGCAGCAAAGGTGGTTTGCGGGGGAGGGACAATGAGCAGTTCTTC
cdr3_aa: CASSKGGLRGRDNEQFF

d_call: TRBD1
j_call: TRBJ2-2
clone_size: few
v_call: TRBV20-1
cdr3_nt: TGCAGTGCTAGAGATAAGGGACAGGGGAGCGGGGAGCTGTTTTTT
cdr3_aa: CSARDKGQGSGELFF

d_call: .
j_call: TRBJ1-6
clone_size: few
v_call: TRBV20-1
cdr3_nt: TGCAGTGCTAAAGGGAATTCACCCCTCCACTTT
cdr3_aa: CSAKGNSPLHF

d_call: TRBD2
j_call: TRBJ2-1
clone_size: .
v_call: TRBV5-1
cdr3_nt: TGCGCCAGCAGCTTACGTACTAGCGCGAGCTCCTACAATGAGCAGTTCTTC
cdr3_aa: CASSLRTSASSYNEQFF

d_call: .
j_call: TRBJ1-1
clone_size: .
v_call: TRBV20-1
cdr3_nt: TGCAGTGCTAGTTGGCCCCTGGACCTTAGTGGGACTGAAGCTTTCTTT
cdr3_aa: CSASWPLDLSGTEAFF

d_call: .
j_call: TRBJ1-3
clone_size: .
v_call: TRBV7-9
cdr3_nt: TGTGCCACCAGACTGAACTCTGGAAACACCATATATTTT
cdr3_aa: CATRLNSGNTIYF